Below, 4 T cell receptor beta chains from the same sample are listed, as sequenced in a study of blood T cells in healthy people across ages. The second PCR ran about 6 to 11 cycles with a sample-barcoded 5' primer and J-beta primers. Using its own MiXCR run on the 5' RACE reads, TCRdb lists one record per CDR3 protein. The table records around 520,000 distinct CDR3 sequences, approximately 26% of them present only once. This same sample was also taken into another study, of T cells of mothers and their children.

Sample: blood. The receptor source for this set is a boy aged 2-9 years in good health.

This chain connects TRBV7-2 to TRBJ2-3; unclear D gene. Germline assignment: CDR1 SGHTA and CDR2 FQGNSA. This CDR3 is built from 14 residues. The V end lost 5 bases, the J end lost 4 bases, and 13 bases lay between the germline ends. The CDR3 loop reads CASSRTLRSDTQYF. DNA of the CDR3: TGTGCCAGCAGCCGTACGCTACGGTCAGATACGCAGTATTTT.

The rearrangement links TRBV20-1 to TRBJ2-5; 10 nucleotides align to TRBD2. V lost 8 bases and J lost 3; bases outside the gene matches: 9. From germline, CDR1 is DFQATT and CDR2 SNEGSKA (reference sequence). The CDR3 sequence is 14 residues long. In nucleotides, the CDR3 is TGCAGTTCAAGGACTAGCGGTGCAAAAGAGACCCAGTACTTC. Translated, it gives CSSRTSGAKETQYF.

This clonotype has more than one count but fewer than ten. The chain couples TRBV10-3 to TRBJ2-2; D is perhaps TRBD2 (5 bases). Germline V gene data show CDR1 as ENHRY and CDR2 as SYGVKD. The ends were cut back, 2 bases at V and 5 bases at J, with 9 bases in the middle. CDR3 length equals 14 residues. The CDR3 DNA reads TGTGCCATCAGTGAGGCGAAGCGGACCGGGGAGCTGTTTTTT. Its protein is CAISEAKRTGELFF.

This clonotype showed up just a few times. The chain recombines TRBV6-1 with TRBJ1-4, with 10 bases aligning to TRBD1. Germline CDR1 reads MNHNS; CDR2 reads SASEGT. The CDR3 totals 17 residues. Losses at the gene ends were 6 bases for V and 0 bases for J; bases not matched to a gene: 7. CDR3 coding DNA: TGTGCCAGCAGCCAATGGACAGGGGGGACAACTAATGAAAAACTGTTTTTT. As protein: CASSQWTGGTTNEKLFF.